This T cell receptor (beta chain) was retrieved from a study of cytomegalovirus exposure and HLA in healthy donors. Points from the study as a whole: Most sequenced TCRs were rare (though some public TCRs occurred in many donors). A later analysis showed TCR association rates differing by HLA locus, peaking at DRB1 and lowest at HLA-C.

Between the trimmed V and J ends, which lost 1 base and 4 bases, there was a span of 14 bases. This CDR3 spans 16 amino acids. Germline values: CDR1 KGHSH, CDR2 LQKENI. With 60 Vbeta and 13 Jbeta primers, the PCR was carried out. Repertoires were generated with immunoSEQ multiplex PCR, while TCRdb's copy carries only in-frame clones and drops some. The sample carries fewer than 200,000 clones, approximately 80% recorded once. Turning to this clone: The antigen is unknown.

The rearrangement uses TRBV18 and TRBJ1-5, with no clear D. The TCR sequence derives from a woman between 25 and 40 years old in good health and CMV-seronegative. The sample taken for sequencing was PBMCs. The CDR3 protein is CASSPRAGPLNQPQHF. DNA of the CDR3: TGTGCCAGCTCACCACGGGCAGGCCCATTAAATCAGCCCCAGCATTTT.